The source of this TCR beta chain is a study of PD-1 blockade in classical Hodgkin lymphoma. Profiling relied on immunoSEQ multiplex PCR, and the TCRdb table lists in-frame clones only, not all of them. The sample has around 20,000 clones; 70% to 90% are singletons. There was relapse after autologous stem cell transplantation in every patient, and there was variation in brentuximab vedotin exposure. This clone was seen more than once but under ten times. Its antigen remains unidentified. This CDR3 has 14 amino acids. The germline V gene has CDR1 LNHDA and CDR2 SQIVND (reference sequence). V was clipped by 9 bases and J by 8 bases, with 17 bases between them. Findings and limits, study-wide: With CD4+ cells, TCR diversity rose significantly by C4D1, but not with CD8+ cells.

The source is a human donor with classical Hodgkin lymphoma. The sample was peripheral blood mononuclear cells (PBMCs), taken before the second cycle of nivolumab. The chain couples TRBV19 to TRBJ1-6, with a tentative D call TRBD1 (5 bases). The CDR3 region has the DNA TGTGCCAGCGGGGCCGTCCCGGGCTATTCACCCCTCCACTTT. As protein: CASGAVPGYSPLHF. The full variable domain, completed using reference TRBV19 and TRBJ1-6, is DGGITQSPKYLFRKEGQNVTLSCEQNLNHDAMYWYRQDPGQGLRLIYYSQIVNDFQKGDIAEGYSVSREKKESFPLTVTSAQKNPTAFYLCASGAVPGYSPLHFGNGTRLTVT.